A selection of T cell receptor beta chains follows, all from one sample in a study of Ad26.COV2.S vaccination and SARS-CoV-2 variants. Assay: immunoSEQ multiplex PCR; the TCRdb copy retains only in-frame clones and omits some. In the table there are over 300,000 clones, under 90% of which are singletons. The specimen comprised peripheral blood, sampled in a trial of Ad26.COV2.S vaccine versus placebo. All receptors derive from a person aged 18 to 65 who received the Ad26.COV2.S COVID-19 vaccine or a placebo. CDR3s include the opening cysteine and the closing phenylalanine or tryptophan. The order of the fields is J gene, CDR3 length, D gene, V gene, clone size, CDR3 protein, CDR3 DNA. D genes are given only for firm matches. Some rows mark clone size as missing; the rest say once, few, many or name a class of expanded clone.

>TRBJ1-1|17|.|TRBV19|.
CASSIGQVGLSNTEAFF
TGTGCCAGTAGTATTGGTCAGGTGGGGTTATCTAACACTGAAGCTTTCTTT
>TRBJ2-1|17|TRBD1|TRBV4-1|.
CASSQPLGDRGLNEQFF
TGCGCCAGCAGCCAACCATTAGGGGACAGGGGTCTAAATGAGCAGTTCTTC
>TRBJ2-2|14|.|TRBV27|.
CASSVDRNTGELFF
TGTGCCAGCAGTGTGGACAGAAACACCGGGGAGCTGTTTTTT
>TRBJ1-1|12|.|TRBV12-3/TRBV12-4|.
CASSTMGTEAFF
TGTGCCAGCAGCACCATGGGCACTGAAGCTTTCTTT
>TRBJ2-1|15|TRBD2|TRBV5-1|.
CASSPTSGPINEQFF
TGCGCCAGCAGCCCAACTAGCGGGCCTATCAATGAGCAGTTCTTC
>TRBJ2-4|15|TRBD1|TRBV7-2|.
CASSRGSGTGGIQYF
TGTGCCAGCAGCAGGGGCTCCGGGACAGGCGGCATTCAGTACTTC
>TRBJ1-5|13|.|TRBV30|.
CAWRAGRLQPQHF
TGTGCCTGGAGGGCAGGGAGGCTCCAGCCCCAGCATTTT
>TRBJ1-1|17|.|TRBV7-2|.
CASSSRGNLGKGPEAFF
TGTGCCAGCAGCTCTAGGGGCAACTTGGGGAAGGGCCCTGAAGCTTTCTTT
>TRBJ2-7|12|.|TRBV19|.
CASSSGWNEQYF
TGTGCCAGTAGTAGTGGTTGGAACGAGCAGTACTTC
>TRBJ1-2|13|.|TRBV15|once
CATTPGQREGYTF
TGTGCCACTACCCCGGGACAACGGGAGGGCTACACCTTC
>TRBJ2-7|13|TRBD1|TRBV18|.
CASSPDRVYEQYF
TGTGCCAGCTCACCGGACAGGGTCTACGAGCAGTACTTC
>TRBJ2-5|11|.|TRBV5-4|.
CASSWGETQYF
TGTGCCAGCAGCTGGGGGGAGACCCAGTACTTC
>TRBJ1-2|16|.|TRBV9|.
CASSALGEGISYGYTF
TGTGCCAGCAGCGCACTGGGGGAGGGGATCAGCTATGGCTACACCTTC
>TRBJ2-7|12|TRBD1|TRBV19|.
CASTQGANEQYF
TGTGCCAGTACGCAGGGGGCGAACGAGCAGTACTTC
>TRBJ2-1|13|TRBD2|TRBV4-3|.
CASSQRAGGEQFF
TGCGCCAGCAGCCAAAGAGCGGGGGGTGAGCAGTTCTTC
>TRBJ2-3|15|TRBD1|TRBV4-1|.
CASSRTGQEADTQYF
TGCGCCAGCAGCCGGACGGGACAGGAGGCAGATACGCAGTATTTT
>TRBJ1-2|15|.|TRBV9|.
CASSVDTGAVYGYTF
TGTGCCAGCAGCGTAGATACGGGAGCGGTCTATGGCTACACCTTC
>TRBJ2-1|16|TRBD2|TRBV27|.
CASSEKVGGRPGEQFF
TGTGCCAGCAGTGAAAAGGTGGGCGGGAGGCCCGGTGAGCAGTTCTTC
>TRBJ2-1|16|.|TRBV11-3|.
CASSPRVGGPGNEQFF
TGTGCCAGCAGCCCAAGAGTCGGGGGGCCAGGGAATGAGCAGTTCTTC
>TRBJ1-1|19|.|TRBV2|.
CASSPTLRGPISRQTEAFF
TGTGCCAGCAGCCCAACCCTAAGAGGGCCCATCTCCCGACAAACTGAAGCTTTCTTT
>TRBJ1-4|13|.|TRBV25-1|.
CASRGGGHEKLFF
TGTGCCAGCAGAGGTGGGGGCCATGAAAAACTGTTTTTT
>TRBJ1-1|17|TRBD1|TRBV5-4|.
CASSPQSGTGGRAEAFF
TGTGCCAGCAGCCCTCAGTCAGGGACAGGGGGAAGGGCTGAAGCTTTCTTT
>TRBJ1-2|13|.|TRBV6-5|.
CASSSQGQSGYTF
TGTGCCAGCAGTTCCCAGGGGCAGAGCGGCTACACCTTC
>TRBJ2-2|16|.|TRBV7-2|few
CASSLVRTRNTGELFF
TGTGCCAGCAGCTTAGTAAGGACTCGGAACACCGGGGAGCTGTTTTTT
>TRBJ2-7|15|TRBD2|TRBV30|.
CAWSVGLAGDYEQYF
TGTGCCTGGAGTGTAGGCCTAGCGGGGGATTACGAGCAGTACTTC
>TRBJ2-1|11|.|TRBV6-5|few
CACSAYNEQFF
TGTGCCTGTAGCGCGTACAATGAGCAGTTCTTC
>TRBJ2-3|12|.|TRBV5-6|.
CASSLGSDTQYF
TGTGCCAGCAGCTTGGGGTCAGATACGCAGTATTTT
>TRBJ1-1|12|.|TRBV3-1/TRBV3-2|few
CASSQGNTGRFF
TGTGCCAGCAGCCAAGGAAATACAGGGCGCTTCTTT
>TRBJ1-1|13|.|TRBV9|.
CASSPLVNTEAFF
TGTGCCAGCAGCCCCCTCGTGAACACTGAAGCTTTCTTT
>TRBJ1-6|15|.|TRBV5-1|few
CASSYLRGRDSPLHF
TGCGCCAGCAGCTACCTAAGGGGAAGGGATTCACCCCTCCACTTT
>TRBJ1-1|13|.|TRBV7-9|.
CASSLAENTEAFF
TGTGCCAGCAGCTTAGCGGAAAACACTGAAGCTTTCTTT
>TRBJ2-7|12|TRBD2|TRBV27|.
CASSSLAGFEYF
TGTGCCAGCAGTTCCTTAGCGGGATTCGAGTACTTC
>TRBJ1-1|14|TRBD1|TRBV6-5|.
CASRWDRGHTEAFF
TGTGCCAGCAGATGGGACAGGGGGCACACTGAAGCTTTCTTT
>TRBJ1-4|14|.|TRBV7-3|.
CASSLGPGGEKLFF
TGTGCCAGCAGCTTAGGACCCGGAGGGGAAAAACTGTTTTTT
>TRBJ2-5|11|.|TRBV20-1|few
CSASLGETQYF
TGCAGTGCTAGTTTGGGGGAGACCCAGTACTTC
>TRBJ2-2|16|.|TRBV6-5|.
CASSYRRTAPLGELFF
TGTGCCAGCAGTTACAGGCGAACAGCTCCCCTGGGGGAGCTGTTTTTT
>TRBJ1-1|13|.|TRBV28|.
CASSSSDNTEAFF
TGTGCCAGCAGTTCGTCAGATAACACTGAAGCTTTCTTT
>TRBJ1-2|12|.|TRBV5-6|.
CASSLSPGGYTF
TGTGCCAGCAGCTTATCCCCGGGCGGCTACACCTTC
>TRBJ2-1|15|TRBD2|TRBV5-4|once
CASSLAGGAYNEQFF
TGTGCCAGCAGCTTAGCGGGAGGGGCCTACAATGAGCAGTTCTTC
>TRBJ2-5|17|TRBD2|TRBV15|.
CATSRGRTSGFQETQYF
TGTGCCACCAGCAGGGGAAGGACTAGCGGTTTCCAAGAGACCCAGTACTTC